At least ten counts were recorded for the clone carrying this T cell receptor (beta chain). These data belong to a study of metastatic and nonmetastatic thyroid tumors. On the study more broadly: Repertoires were compared across blood and tumor or nodule tissue from malignant and benign thyroid patients.

TCRdb reprocessed the PCR reads using MiXCR. Of just over 20,000 clones in the sample, 9% to 15% were seen once. The CDR3 is 15 amino acids. The ends lost 4 bases at V and 3 bases at J; junction bases unmatched: 5. The germline V gene encodes CDR1 SGHDT and CDR2 YYEEEE. No patient had received any treatment before thyroid surgery. The sample taken for sequencing was blood. The chain links TRBV5-6 to TRBJ1-5; 9 bases match TRBD1. This TCR was recovered from a male donor with papillary thyroid cancer or a benign thyroid nodule (not recorded which). Some clones in this sample may be carry-over from other donors' samples. The CDR3 spells CASSQTGGDNQPQHF. The CDR3 nucleotides read TGTGCCAGCAGCCAAACAGGGGGCGACAATCAGCCCCAGCATTTT.